This TCR beta chain was obtained from a study of T-cell reconstitution after alpha-beta-depleted transplantation in children (TCRdb year 2016). Study-wide context: T-cell immune reconstitution after TCRalphabeta/CD19-depleted allogeneic hematopoietic cell transplantation in children was quantitatively tracked in the study by means of TCR repertoire profiling. What the research found in general, with its limitations: Hyperexpanded clone frequencies declined over subsequent months; after one year, T-cell counts and TCRbeta diversity were mostly attributed to newly produced T cells. In some patients, high TCRbeta diversity at day 60 was attributed to recipient T cells and intrathymic progenitors that had survived conditioning. About two months after transplant, the apparently early recovery of alphabetaT-cell counts reportedly depended on just several hundred clones that had expanded rapidly and came from non-depleted graft cells.

The library was produced with PCR. Sequencing relied on an Illumina HiSeq 2500. To normalize quantification of the TCRbeta repertoire, the TCR libraries were built with molecular barcoding that relied on unique molecular identifiers. The public sequencing data were trimmed at Q25 with fastp and processed into clonotypes with MiXCR by TCRdb, which kept only in-frame beta chains. Rows are unified per CDR3 protein, each entry keeping the most common DNA and genes. This sample lists around 80,000 distinct CDR3 sequences; approximately 18% were detected once. The leading ten clones occupy approximately 51% of the sample. In regard to this clonotype: Its antigen remains undetermined. No quality values exist for individual bases; no much larger clone is one base distant.

There are 16 amino acids in the CDR3, from cysteine to phenylalanine inclusive. Only the CDR3 region is kept as DNA, spanning 48 bases read in frame from base 1. CDR1 and CDR2, per the germline V gene, are LGHNA and YNFKEQ. V and J are truncated by 0 bases and 1 base respectively, leaving an intervening sequence of 13 bases. According to the study, the label for this sample's treatment or condition signals: allogeneic hematopoietic cell transplantation with graft depleted of TCRalphabeta T cells and CD19 B cells. Transplant recipients were children who received TCRalphabeta/CD19-depleted allogeneic hematopoietic cell grafts.

The rearrangement combines TRBV4-2 with TRBJ2-7; the D region possibly corresponds to TRBD2 (5 bases align). The sequence was collected from a male patient aged 2 to 9 who had a stem cell transplant for acute lymphoblastic leukemia, so the T cells may come from the graft donor. Sequencing used PBMCs, mostly from graft donor cells, obtained 360 days after TCRalphabeta/CD19-depleted stem cell transplant. The nucleotide sequence reads TGTGCCAGCAGCCAAGAACCGGTAGCGTTATCCTACGAGCAGTACTTC. Translation gives CASSQEPVALSYEQYF.